The clone carrying this TCR beta chain was recorded many times. Its matching antigen is unknown. CDR1 is LNHDA, CDR2 SQIVND, per germline (reference sequence). Deletions cut 1 base from V and 0 bases from J, with 6 bases between. The CDR3 spans 15 residues. Among the patients, none had received any treatment before thyroid surgery. The sample belongs to a study of metastatic and nonmetastatic thyroid tumors. The overall study: Repertoire data that came from the blood and tumor or nodule tissue of malignant and benign thyroid patients were compared. Study results and limitations: In blood and tumor, TCR beta diversity was reportedly significantly higher in malignant thyroid tumors than in benign nodules.

Authors' methods: CDR3 was compared across clinicopathological groups, and the resulting differences were used to build a distant-metastasis classifier for papillary thyroid cancer. TCRdb redid the clone calls on the PCR reads using MiXCR. The V and J calls, along with clone size, are taken from TCRdb and not from the paper's own processing. The profile shows some 45,000 clones, under 20% of them singletons. This sequence joins TRBV19 and TRBJ2-2; D unclear. The sequenced sample was blood. The receptor was derived from a female donor with papillary thyroid cancer or a benign thyroid nodule (not recorded which). Some clones in this sample may be carry-over from other donors' samples. For the CDR3, the DNA is TGTGCCAGTAGTATAGGGATAGCGAACACCGGGGAGCTGTTTTTT. Translating gives CASSIGIANTGELFF.